The 27 T cell receptor beta chains in this list originate from one sample, sequenced in a study of regulatory T cells in long-lasting Graves disease. Arm-PCR of CDR3 regions with iRepertoire HTBI primers generated TCR beta libraries. TCRdb re-called the multiplex PCR reads with MiXCR, one entry per CDR3 protein. The sample shows about 360,000 distinct CDR3 sequences, about a sixth of them seen only once. Sample time point: newly diagnosed GD, antithyroid drugs for less than 3 months. Extracted PBMC RNA gave rise to the TCR library. The same sample was also used in a study of T cells in Graves' hyperthyroidism and ophthalmopathy.

This specimen consisted of peripheral blood mononuclear cells (PBMCs), obtained at new diagnosis, from a patient treated with antithyroid drugs. These receptors came from a woman under 30 with Graves disease.

This chain joins TRBV29-1 and TRBJ2-7; D unclear. V was shortened by 0 bases and J by 8 bases, with 20 bases between the two germline ends. The CDR3 has 15 amino acids. Germline values: CDR1 SQVTM, CDR2 ANQGSEA. The CDR3 loop is CSVEDRKMGKDKQYF. Written as DNA, the CDR3 is TGCAGCGTTGAAGATCGAAAGATGGGGAAAGACAAGCAGTACTTC.

V usage is TRBV12-3 or TRBV12-4 and J usage is TRBJ2-7; TRBD2 is a possible D gene (6 bases). CDR3 length: 13 residues. V was shortened by 3 bases and J by 2 bases, with 8 bases between the two germline ends. Written as DNA, the CDR3 is TGTGCCAGCAGTTTTACTAGCCCCTACGAGCAGTACTTC. This encodes CASSFTSPYEQYF.

In its sample, this clonotype was seen many times. The CDR3 sequence is CASSSRGSSATYEQYF. For the CDR3, the DNA is TGTGCCAGCAGTTCAAGGGGGAGTTCGGCCACCTACGAGCAGTACTTC. J is TRBJ2-7 and V is TRBV28; D may be TRBD1 (6 bases). The germline gives CDR1 MDHEN, CDR2 SYDVKM. V lost 4 bases and J 2 bases, leaving 18 bases between the germline ends. There are 16 residues in the CDR3.

The sample holds a few counts of this clonotype. The chain combines TRBV29-1 with TRBJ2-7; TRBD2 aligns across 7 bases. V lost 4 bases and J lost 3; bases outside the gene matches: 6. The CDR3 extends over 13 amino acids. Looked up from germline, CDR1 is SQVTM and CDR2 is ANQGSEA. DNA of the CDR3: TGCAGCGTTGTCTTGGGGGAGGGCTACGAGCAGTACTTC. It translates to CSVVLGEGYEQYF.

The table lists this clonotype with many counts. The gene calls are TRBV12-3 or TRBV12-4 and TRBJ2-2; tentative D call: TRBD2 (6 bases). Trimming left V 5 bases short and J 7 bases short, with 11 bases between. This CDR3 comprises 13 residues. The CDR3 DNA follows: TGTGCCAGCAGTCCTGGAGGGTTCGGGGAGCTGTTTTTT. This codes for CASSPGGFGELFF.

This clonotype was counted between two and nine times. The rearrangement joins TRBV4-1 to TRBJ1-4; D is ambiguous. The CDR3 sequence is 15 residues long. V dropped 3 bases and J dropped 1 base, with 9 bases sitting between them. From germline, CDR1 is MGHRA and CDR2 YSYEKL. The CDR3 is CASSHSGITNEKLFF. The CDR3 DNA reads TGCGCCAGCAGCCATTCCGGGATAACTAATGAAAAACTGTTTTTT.

This clonotype has ten or more counts. The chain recombines TRBV30 with TRBJ2-7; D perhaps matches TRBD2 (5 bases). V was shortened by 4 bases and J by 5 bases, with 12 bases between the two germline ends. Germline V gene data show CDR1 as GTSNPN and CDR2 as SVGIG (reference sequence). The CDR3 has 12 residues. The CDR3 here is CAWKRGSDEQYF. Here the CDR3 DNA reads TGTGCCTGGAAACGGGGATCGGACGAGCAGTACTTC. The whole variable domain, remainder taken from reference TRBV30 and TRBJ2-7, is SQTIHQWPATLVQPVGSPLSLECTVEGTSNPNLYWYRQAAGRGLQLLFYSVGIGQISSEVPQNLSASRPQDRQFILSSKKLLLSDSGFYLCAWKRGSDEQYFGPGTRLTVT.

This clonotype occurred many times. V gene TRBV18 combines with J gene TRBJ2-3; 10 nucleotides agree with TRBD2. The CDR3 runs to 16 residues. CDR1 KGHSH and CDR2 LQKENI come from the germline V gene. Trimming at V came to 2 bases and at J to 2 bases, leaving 4 bases not matched to a gene. The CDR3 loop is CASSPTSGVHTDTQYF. The CDR3 DNA is TGTGCCAGCTCACCAACTAGCGGGGTGCACACAGATACGCAGTATTTT.

The V gene is TRBV6-2 or TRBV6-3, the J gene TRBJ2-5; 7 bases match TRBD1. This CDR3 is built from 15 residues. Germline lookup yields CDR1 MNHEY and CDR2 SVGEGT. V lost 8 bases and J lost 2; bases outside the gene matches: 11. The CDR3 protein is CASLSGQALQETQYF. In DNA form, the CDR3 reads TGTGCCAGCCTAAGCGGACAGGCCCTACAAGAGACCCAGTACTTC.

This clonotype was observed many times. The chain joins TRBV9 to TRBJ1-1; no clear D gene. With 0 bases removed from V and 6 bases from J, the gap between germline ends came to 9 bases. The germline CDR1 and CDR2 sequences are SGDLS and YYNGEE. CDR3 length: 13 residues. CDR3 protein: CASSVEGVAEAFF. The CDR3 DNA is TGTGCCAGCAGCGTAGAGGGAGTCGCTGAAGCTTTCTTT.

There are many counts of this clonotype. The chain carries TRBV28 and TRBJ2-7; a possible D gene is TRBD2 (6 bases). Germline CDR1 MDHEN, CDR2 SYDVKM. V was cut by 0 bases and J by 5 bases, with 17 bases left in between. The CDR3 runs 16 residues. CDR3 sequence (DNA): TGTGCCAGCAGTTTATGCAGGTGTCAGGGAGGCGACGAGCAGTACTTC. The encoded protein is CASSLCRCQGGDEQYF.

This clonotype was observed at least ten times. J is TRBJ2-3 and V is TRBV7-8; the match to TRBD2 covers 8 bases. Trimming removed 6 bases from V and 6 bases from J; junction bases left unmatched: 11. CDR1 and CDR2 (germline): SGHVS, FQNEAQ. The CDR3 extends over 15 amino acids. DNA for the CDR3: TGTGCCAGCAGTACCCTCGAGACTAGCGAGGATACGCAGTATTTT. This codes for CASSTLETSEDTQYF.

This clonotype was detected ten times or more. The rearrangement uses TRBV6-1 and TRBJ1-2; 7 bases map to TRBD1. The V gene's germline CDR1 is MNHNS and CDR2 SASEGT. The CDR3 has 15 residues. V shed 6 bases and J 5 bases; nucleotides not matched to a gene: 12. For the CDR3, the DNA is TGTGCCAGCAGCGCCACAGGGGCCATGTGGTATGGCTACACCTTC. It translates to CASSATGAMWYGYTF.

Ten or more counts support this clonotype. The genes are TRBV10-1 and TRBJ1-6; unclear D gene. This CDR3 spans 14 amino acids. Trimming left V 2 bases short and J 4 bases short, with 6 bases between. Germline V gives CDR1 WNHNN, CDR2 SYGVQD (reference sequence). For the CDR3, the DNA is TGCGCCAGCAGTGAGGGGGAGTATAATTCACCCCTCCACTTT. Its protein is CASSEGEYNSPLHF.

The rearrangement links TRBV2 to TRBJ1-3; maybe TRBD1 (5 bases). V was cut by 6 bases and J by 8 bases, with 20 bases left in between. In germline, CDR1 is SNHLY, CDR2 FYNNEI. The CDR3 runs to 15 residues. The DNA of the CDR3 is TGTGCCAGCAGCGTAGAGGGGCAGGGTCTCGACACCATATATTTT. Its protein product is CASSVEGQGLDTIYF.

The table lists this clonotype with many counts. DNA for the CDR3: TGCAGTGCTAGAGTGACGGGGCCGCGGGACGGCTACACCTTC. This codes for CSARVTGPRDGYTF. The J gene is TRBJ1-2, the V gene TRBV20-1, with D possibly matching TRBD1 (5 bases). There are 14 residues in the CDR3. The germline gives CDR1 DFQATT, CDR2 SNEGSKA (reference sequence). The V gene lost 1 base and the J gene lost 8 bases, with 17 bases spanning the gap.

Many counts were recorded for this clonotype. J is TRBJ1-1 and V is TRBV4-1; D gene uncertain. V dropped 2 bases and J dropped 1 base, with 8 bases sitting between them. Germline CDR1 is MGHRA and CDR2 is YSYEKL. This CDR3 region has 14 residues. CDR3 protein: CASSQYRGNTEAFF. CDR3 nucleotide sequence: TGCGCCAGCAGCCAATACCGTGGGAACACTGAAGCTTTCTTT.

The genes are TRBV10-3 and TRBJ2-7, with D possibly TRBD1 on 5 matching bases. V lost 6 bases and J 1 base, leaving 7 bases between the germline ends. The CDR3 is made up of 12 amino acids. Germline V gene lookup returns CDR1 ENHRY and CDR2 SYGVKD. CDR3 in amino acids: CAIRDTSYEQYF. CDR3 in DNA: TGTGCCATCAGGGACACTTCCTACGAGCAGTACTTC.

This clonotype was picked up many times. This chain links TRBV6-1 with TRBJ2-3; TRBD1 or TRBD2 may be the D gene (5 bases each). This CDR3 is built from 13 residues. The germline CDR1 and CDR2 sequences are MNHNS and SASEGT. Trimming took 7 bases from V and 4 from J, leaving 12 bases between them. The CDR3 loop is CASTVSGPDTQYF. The CDR3 DNA is TGTGCCAGCACCGTCTCGGGGCCAGATACGCAGTATTTT.

Comment on this clonotype: Relative to the germline gene, one junction end is altered; a read error may explain this. This chain connects TRBV5-4 to TRBJ2-3; TRBD2 agrees at 7 bases. CDR3 length: 15 amino acids. The germline gives CDR1 SGHNT, CDR2 YYREEE (reference sequence). CDR3 residues: CACSSLSGEKDTQYF. As DNA, the CDR3 is TGTGCCTGCAGCTCCCTCAGCGGGGAAAAAGATACGCAGTATTTT.

The gene calls are TRBV5-6 and TRBJ2-7, with 13 bases aligning to TRBD2. J gave up 2 bases and V 4 bases, and 6 bases lay outside the gene matches. The CDR3 length is 16 residues. The germline V gene has CDR1 SGHDT and CDR2 YYEEEE. The DNA of the CDR3 is TGTGCCAGCAGCATCAGGACTAGCGGGGGAGCCTACGAGCAGTACTTC. This codes for CASSIRTSGGAYEQYF.

V gene TRBV9 combines with J gene TRBJ2-7; 9 bases match TRBD2. Unmatched junction bases numbered 13, after V lost 4 bases and J lost 2 bases. CDR1 and CDR2 from the germline V gene are SGDLS and YYNGEE. The CDR3 spans 17 residues. The CDR3 loop is CASSMRASGVVPYEQYF. The CDR3 nucleotides are TGTGCCAGCAGCATGAGGGCTAGCGGGGTGGTTCCCTACGAGCAGTACTTC.

In this sample, this clonotype turned up a few times. The rearrangement links TRBV27 to TRBJ1-3; no firm D call. V dropped 3 bases and J dropped 0 bases, with 3 bases sitting between them. The CDR3 is 13 amino acids. CDR1 is MNHEY, CDR2 SMNVEV, per germline (reference sequence). CDR3 residues: CASSFASGNTIYF. CDR3 nucleotide sequence: TGTGCCAGCAGTTTTGCCTCTGGAAACACCATATATTTT.

This clonotype was counted ten times or more. The chain recombines TRBV7-6 with TRBJ2-5, with 8 bases lining up with TRBD2. After removal of 10 bases from V and 5 bases from J, the junction contained 12 bases not matched to a gene. Germline V gene data show CDR1 as SGHVS and CDR2 as FNYEAQ. The CDR3 runs to 14 residues. CDR3 nucleotide sequence: TGTGCCACCGTCATCAGGCCGGGGGGGGAGACCCAGTACTTC. This encodes CATVIRPGGETQYF.

In the case of this clonotype: A far more abundant clone sits one base away, making this likely a read error. The chain joins TRBV2 to TRBJ2-1; D gene unclear. Germline CDR1 is SNHLY and CDR2 is FYNNEI. The CDR3 is 11 amino acids. Deletions cut 7 bases from V and 5 bases from J, with 6 bases between. CDR3 in DNA: TGTGCCAGCAATCGGGACAATGAGCAGTTCTTC. Encoded protein: CASNRDNEQFF.

This chain uses TRBV15 with TRBJ2-5; 10 nucleotides line up with TRBD1. Germline CDR1 is LNHNV and CDR2 is YYDKDF (reference sequence). This CDR3 has 15 amino acids. After removal of 5 bases from V and 2 bases from J, the junction contained 5 bases not matched to a gene. Here the CDR3 reads CATSWTGGLQETQYF. The DNA of the CDR3 is TGTGCCACCAGCTGGACAGGGGGATTACAAGAGACCCAGTACTTC.

Of note for this clonotype: This may stem from a read error, because a much larger clone lies one nucleotide away. This chain joins TRBV20-1 and TRBJ2-7, with D maybe TRBD1 (6 bases). V was cut by 7 bases and J by 3 bases, with 16 bases left in between. This CDR3 is built from 13 residues. The germline V gene encodes CDR1 DFQATT and CDR2 SNEGSKA (reference sequence). In nucleotides, the CDR3 is TGCAGTGTGTTTGGCAGGGGAAACTACGAGCAGTACTTC. It translates to CSVFGRGNYEQYF.